The following is a T cell receptor beta chain sequence with its context. Its antigen is still unknown. CDR3 length: 16 amino acids. Per the germline V gene, CDR1 is MNHEY and CDR2 is SVGAGI. The ends were cut back, 0 bases at V and 5 bases at J, with 14 bases in the middle. The data are from a study of CD8 T cells in ankylosing spondylitis. TCRdb redid the calling of the 5' RACE reads with MiXCR, one entry per CDR3 protein. The table has hundreds of thousands of distinct CDR3 sequences, 10% to 15% seen once. Study conclusions and caveats: Earlier work had already found some motif variants in reactive arthritis synovial fluid and blood. With a CD8+ phenotype, disease-linked clones were relatively rare in peripheral blood. Roughly eight highly homologous variants made up a TCR beta motif that seemed to typify ankylosing spondylitis blood.

This clonotype was obtained from a male donor with ankylosing spondylitis. This rearrangement joins TRBV6-5 to TRBJ2-1, with a possible D match to TRBD2 (6 bases). Sequences were obtained from blood, either unsorted or a sorted T cell fraction (not recorded which). The CDR3 here is CASSYSRGRPHNEQFF. The CDR3 region has the DNA TGTGCCAGCAGTTACTCACGGGGGAGGCCCCACAATGAGCAGTTCTTC.